This T cell receptor beta chain was identified in a study of T cells in Graves' hyperthyroidism and ophthalmopathy. Germline V gene data show CDR1 as SGHAT and CDR2 as FQNNGV. CDR3 size: 13 residues. V lost 6 bases and J 1 base, leaving 9 bases between the germline ends. The source material, RNA transcripts, was used to amplify TCR beta CDR3 regions. TCR CDR3 regions were first amplified by RT-PCR with HTBI primers. Using its own MiXCR run on the multiplex PCR reads, TCRdb lists one record per CDR3 protein. This sample has fewer than 900,000 distinct CDR3 sequences; about 19% occur once, and the top ten carry approximately 16%. This clonotype was counted many times.

Sequenced sample: blood. The TCR was taken from a woman aged 50 to 60 with Graves' hyperthyroidism that later progressed to Graves' ophthalmopathy. The chain carries TRBV11-2 and TRBJ1-1; D unclear. CDR3 loop: CASRQAGNTEAFF. CDR3 nucleotides: TGTGCCAGCAGGCAGGCAGGGAACACTGAAGCTTTCTTT.